Only a few counts were recorded for the clone carrying this T cell receptor (beta chain). Its antigen is currently unknown. TCRdb reprocessed the reads with MiXCR, giving one entry per CDR3 protein. The sample includes about 920,000 distinct CDR3 sequences, around 32% of them seen just once. This sample is drawn from a study of T cell repertoires in cytomegalovirus infection. Across the whole study: CMV epitopes used comprised recently identified HLA-C-restricted ones and well-studied HLA-B-restricted ones. Public TCR beta signatures marked donors with CMV infection and the matching HLA. Findings of the study overall: Cumulative public TCR beta family frequency identified carriers of CMV plus the relevant HLA. The ex vivo response showed dominance by HLA-C-restricted CMV-specific TCR beta clonotypes.

The CDR3 spans 12 residues. With 0 bases removed from V and 12 bases from J, the gap between germline ends came to 8 bases. Germline V lookup: CDR1 SGHDN, CDR2 FVKESK. This chain connects TRBV14 to TRBJ1-4, with D unresolved. The sequence was collected from a human donor in good health (CMV status not recorded). Some clones in this sample may be carry-over from other donors' samples. The sequenced sample was cultured CD8+ T cells from PBMCs, obtained from culture after CMV antigen stimulation. CDR3 residues: CASSQERMELFF. The CDR3 bases are TGTGCCAGCAGCCAAGAAAGAATGGAACTGTTTTTT. The whole variable domain, remainder taken from reference TRBV14 and TRBJ1-4, is EAGVTQFPSHSVIEKGQTVTLRCDPISGHDNLYWYRRVMGKEIKFLLHFVKESKQDESGMPNNRFLAERTGGTYSTLKVQPAELEDSGVYFCASSQERMELFFGSGTQLSVL.